This T cell receptor (beta chain) was captured by sequencing in a study of T cells in Graves' hyperthyroidism and ophthalmopathy. Findings and limits, study-wide: A model of 13 V-J pairs discriminated ophthalmopathy from stable hyperthyroidism. Blood held most thyroid clonotypes expanded above 0.001 frequency.

Diagnosis of hyperthyroidism was new in patients aged 18 to 65, and its duration was under 2 months. On the basis of clinical symptoms, serum thyroxine and TRAb, thyroid ultrasound and orbital computed tomography, diagnoses were made. The CDR3 regions of TCR beta were amplified from RNA transcripts. The primer set for the first-round RT-PCR of the TCR CDR3 was HTBI. TCRdb used MiXCR to reprocess the multiplex PCR reads, holding one entry per CDR3 protein. Of 600,000 to 750,000 distinct CDR3 sequences in the sample, approximately 15% are singletons; the top ten hold roughly a sixth. The CDR3 runs to 14 residues. Trimming removed 5 bases from V and 5 bases from J; junction bases left unmatched: 5. The germline gives CDR1 LNHDA, CDR2 SQIVND (reference sequence). This clonotype was counted only a few times. Its cognate antigen is unknown.

Sequenced sample: blood. This chain connects TRBV19 to TRBJ2-2; 7 positions match TRBD1. The TCR was taken from a man between 45 and 60 years old with Graves' hyperthyroidism. CDR3 amino acids: CASSATGETGELFF. CDR3 DNA sequence: TGTGCCAGTAGTGCCACAGGGGAGACCGGGGAGCTGTTTTTT.